The rows below give T cell receptor beta chains drawn from one sample of a study of T cell responses to AZD1222 COVID-19 vaccine. The data were produced by immunoSEQ multiplex PCR, yet TCRdb's version contains in-frame clones alone and is incomplete. Of about 140,000 clones in the sample, approximately 90% are singletons; the top ten hold approximately 2.8%. The sample consisted of peripheral blood, taken 28 days after the second AZD1222 dose. The receptors come from an adult who received the AZD1222 COVID-19 vaccine. CDR3s include the opening cysteine and the closing phenylalanine or tryptophan. The D gene is left open where the match is weak. Rows may omit the clone size; those that give it use once, few, many or a size class.

J gene | clone size | D gene | CDR3 length | V gene | CDR3 protein | CDR3 DNA
TRBJ2-2 | . | TRBD2 | 16 | TRBV9 | CASSEYSGGNTGELFF | TGTGCCAGCAGCGAATATAGCGGGGGGAACACCGGGGAGCTGTTTTTT
TRBJ1-4 | . | TRBD1 | 19 | TRBV28 | CASRARTGTGGISGEKLFF | TGTGCCAGCAGGGCGAGAACCGGGACAGGGGGTATCTCGGGTGAAAAACTGTTTTTT
TRBJ2-7 | . | . | 15 | TRBV7-2 | CASSLYLPGASEQYF | TGTGCCAGCAGCCTCTATCTCCCAGGGGCCTCCGAGCAGTACTTC
TRBJ2-1 | . | TRBD1 | 21 | TRBV24-1 | CATSDPIPDRGRKSVYNEQFF | TGTGCCACCAGTGACCCTATTCCTGACAGGGGGCGCAAGTCGGTTTACAATGAGCAGTTCTTC
TRBJ1-1 | . | . | 12 | TRBV29-1 | CSVVPNGGEAFF | TGCAGCGTTGTCCCCAACGGAGGGGAAGCTTTCTTT
TRBJ1-5 | . | . | 12 | TRBV27 | CASKQGGQPQHF | TGTGCCAGCAAACAGGGAGGTCAGCCCCAGCATTTT
TRBJ2-1 | . | TRBD2 | 15 | TRBV18 | CASQAGTSSYNEQFF | TGTGCCAGCCAAGCGGGGACCTCCTCCTACAATGAGCAGTTCTTC
TRBJ1-5 | . | . | 15 | TRBV4-1 | CASSHSGTANQPQHF | TGCGCCAGCAGCCACTCCGGGACGGCAAATCAGCCCCAGCATTTT
TRBJ1-1 | . | . | 15 | TRBV5-4 | CASSLVRGANTEAFF | TGTGCCAGCAGCTTGGTTCGGGGGGCGAACACTGAAGCTTTCTTT
TRBJ1-5 | . | . | 14 | TRBV2 | CASSGGLGNQPQHF | TGTGCCAGCAGTGGGGGCTTGGGCAATCAGCCCCAGCATTTT
TRBJ2-3 | . | . | 15 | TRBV18 | CASSPALGAGDTQYF | TGTGCCAGCTCACCAGCTTTGGGGGCGGGCGATACGCAGTATTTT
TRBJ1-6 | . | TRBD1 | 15 | TRBV7-9 | CASSAQGAGDSPLHF | TGTGCCAGCAGCGCACAGGGGGCCGGTGATTCACCCCTCCACTTT
TRBJ2-7 | . | . | 11 | TRBV30 | CAWSGSYEQYF | TGTGCCTGGAGTGGAAGTTACGAGCAGTACTTC
TRBJ1-2 | once | . | 15 | TRBV3-1/TRBV3-2 | CASSQDVAGLYGYTF | TGTGCCAGCAGCCAAGACGTAGCGGGGTTATATGGCTACACCTTC
TRBJ1-2 | . | . | 15 | TRBV28 | CASSLPVGGNYGYTF | TGTGCCAGCAGTCTCCCAGTCGGGGGCAACTATGGCTACACCTTC
TRBJ1-1 | . | TRBD1 | 18 | TRBV15 | CATSRDFRDRGHRTEAFF | TGTGCCACCAGCAGAGATTTTAGGGACAGGGGGCATCGAACTGAAGCTTTCTTT
TRBJ1-1 | . | . | 11 | TRBV5-1 | CASLGEGRAFF | TGCGCCAGCCTTGGGGAGGGGAGGGCTTTCTTT
TRBJ2-5 | . | . | 12 | TRBV2 | CASSETPETQYF | TGTGCCAGCAGTGAAACCCCCGAGACCCAGTACTTC
TRBJ1-4 | . | . | 16 | TRBV6-6 | CASSSRDGGAGEKLFF | TGTGCCAGCAGTTCCCGGGATGGGGGCGCAGGTGAAAAACTGTTTTTT
TRBJ1-2 | . | . | 15 | TRBV7-2 | CASSAGKGVGNGYTF | TGTGCCAGCAGCGCCGGAAAGGGTGTTGGGAATGGCTACACCTTC
TRBJ1-3 | . | . | 13 | TRBV7-6 | CASSPPNGNTIYF | TGTGCCAGCAGCCCCCCTAATGGAAACACCATATATTTT